The 5 T cell receptor beta chains below were found in one sample sequenced in a study of CD8 T cells in Susac syndrome. RNA in amounts of about 0.45 to 1 ug was reverse transcribed with random hexamers. MiXCR, run by TCRdb on the immunoSEQ multiplex PCR reads, gives a single entry per CDR3 protein. The sample carries roughly 130,000 distinct CDR3 sequences, around 94% recorded once. The sequenced material came from CD4+ T cells from PBMCs. Source of these receptors: a human donor with multiple sclerosis.

On this clonotype: The limits of the CDR3 on the DNA are not certain, so only TCRdb's listed CDR3 is given. CDR3 sequence: CASILGGWGTEAFF. This rearrangement joins TRBV12-3 or TRBV12-4 to TRBJ1-1; TRBD1, the D gene given by the table, was not confirmed from the DNA. The CDR3 has 14 residues if both end residues are counted.

The rearrangement uses TRBV28 and TRBJ2-7; the D gene could be TRBD1 or TRBD2 (5 bases each). Between the trimmed V and J ends, which lost 4 bases and 2 bases, there was a span of 12 bases. This CDR3 is 14 amino acids long. Germline V gene sequence: CDR1 MDHEN, CDR2 SYDVKM. The CDR3 is CASSSGTVTYEQYF. CDR3 DNA sequence: TGTGCCAGCAGTTCCGGGACCGTCACCTACGAGCAGTACTTC.

The genes are TRBV7-3 and TRBJ1-5, with TRBD1 matching 7 bases. This CDR3 is built from 18 residues. CDR1 and CDR2 from the germline V gene are SGHTA and FQGTGA. J lost 0 bases, V lost 4 bases, and 12 bases had no gene match. The CDR3 bases are TGTGCCAGCAGCTCCGAGAAGGGGGCAGCCCATAGCAATCAGCCCCAGCATTTT. It specifies CASSSEKGAAHSNQPQHF. The full variable domain, its missing parts supplied by reference TRBV7-3 and TRBJ1-5, is GAGVSQTPSNKVTEKGKYVELRCDPISGHTALYWYRQSLGQGPEFLIYFQGTGAADDSGLPNDRFFAVRPEGSVSTLKIQRTERGDSAVYLCASSSEKGAAHSNQPQHFGDGTRLSIL.

The chain carries TRBV7-9 and TRBJ1-1, with TRBD1 matching 8 bases. The ends lost 4 bases at V and 7 bases at J; junction bases unmatched: 5. Germline V gene lookup returns CDR1 SEHNR and CDR2 FQNEAQ (reference sequence). The CDR3 runs to 13 residues. DNA of the CDR3: TGTGCCAGCAGCTACAGGGGGGCTGGTGAAGCTTTCTTT. Its protein product is CASSYRGAGEAFF.

The count of this clonotype is one. The chain recombines TRBV3-1 with TRBJ1-1; the D is unclear. This CDR3 is built from 13 residues. Germline-derived CDR1 and CDR2 are LGHDT and YNNKEL (reference sequence). Between the trimmed V and J ends, which lost 4 bases and 3 bases, there was a span of 9 bases. DNA for the CDR3: TGTGCCAGCAGCCCCCGGGCCGACACTGAAGCTTTCTTT. Its translation is CASSPRADTEAFF.